This is a list of T cell receptor beta chains from one sample in a study of a mutant IDH1 vaccine in newly diagnosed glioma. This table comes from immunoSEQ multiplex PCR, and its TCRdb copy is limited to in-frame clones, with some not included. Altogether roughly 35,000 clones are present, around 85% being singletons, with the ten largest covering around 4.9%. Sequencing was performed on PBMCs, taken from a glioma patient treated with radiotherapy, temozolomide or both. All receptors derive from a woman aged 40 to 55 with glioma. Both conserved end residues are part of each CDR3. D genes are given only for firm matches. Clone size is stated in some rows and not others, as once, few, many or a class when expanded.

D gene	J gene	V gene	clone size	CDR3 DNA	CDR3 protein
NA	TRBJ1-1	TRBV5-4	NA	TGTGCCAGCAGCTTACGATTGGGGTACACTGAAGCTTTCTTT	CASSLRLGYTEAFF
TRBD1	TRBJ2-2	TRBV9	NA	TGTGCCAGCAGCGTAGGACAGGGTGGATTCACCGGGGAGCTGTTTTTT	CASSVGQGGFTGELFF
TRBD2	TRBJ2-2	TRBV5-8	NA	TGTGCCTCAAGAGCGGGAACGAACACCGGGGAGCTGTTTTTT	CASRAGTNTGELFF
NA	TRBJ1-5	TRBV30	NA	TGTGCCTGGAGTGTACGGGCGAGCAATCAGCCCCAGCATTTT	CAWSVRASNQPQHF
NA	TRBJ2-1	TRBV5-1	NA	TGCGCCAGCAGCTTGCCCGCTAGCGCCAATGAGCAGTTCTTC	CASSLPASANEQFF
NA	TRBJ1-2	TRBV28	NA	TGTGCCAGCAGTTCTCCGGGGGGGAATAAGGGCTATGGCTACACCTTC	CASSSPGGNKGYGYTF
NA	TRBJ1-3	TRBV9	few	TGTGCCAGCACCGACGGTCGCTCTGGAAACACCATATATTTT	CASTDGRSGNTIYF
NA	TRBJ2-3	TRBV6-1	NA	TGTGCCAGCACCAAGGGGGGCCTGGGGGTGGATACGCAGTATTTT	CASTKGGLGVDTQYF
NA	TRBJ2-7	TRBV5-1	NA	TGCGCCAGCGGGACCGGACAGTCCGCCCACGAGCAGTACTTC	CASGTGQSAHEQYF
TRBD2	TRBJ2-7	TRBV7-2	NA	TGTGCCAGCAGCTCAGGGACTAGTTTTGAGCAGTACTTC	CASSSGTSFEQYF
NA	TRBJ1-5	TRBV2	NA	TGTGCCAGCAAGTCGTCAGCCCCGGAGCCCCAGCATTTT	CASKSSAPEPQHF
NA	TRBJ2-5	TRBV6-1	once	TGTGCCAGCAGTTCCATCGGGAGCGGGGAGACCCAGTACTTC	CASSSIGSGETQYF
NA	TRBJ1-2	TRBV6-1	NA	TGTGCCAGCAGTGAATTGGGGGCGAGACCTAGTGGCTACACCTTC	CASSELGARPSGYTF
TRBD1	TRBJ1-1	TRBV5-1	NA	TGCGCCAGCAGCTTGGCCGACAGGGACACTGAAGCTTTCTTT	CASSLADRDTEAFF
TRBD1	TRBJ2-3	TRBV5-1	once	TGCGCCAGCAGCTTGGGAGGGGGCGGAGATACGCAGTATTTT	CASSLGGGGDTQYF